This T cell receptor (beta chain) originates from a study of blood T cell repertoires in COVID-19 (TCRdb year 2020). Study-wide context: The collaborator samples originated in the United States, Italy and Spain and spanned the acute and convalescent phases of COVID-19. Deeply sampled blood TCRbeta repertoires from subjects exposed to, actively infected with, or recovered from COVID-19 were included in the dataset. Sample metadata almost always included a de-identified subject ID, COVID-19 status, age in years and sex. Where available, HLA class I and class II types were obtained from metadata supplied by the sample provider rather than from assay-based typing. The repertoires were made available in a free public database intended to serve as a resource for research on the immune response to SARS-CoV-2. The material from the prospective study consisted of cDNA or gDNA derived from T cells, B-cell-depleted T cells, or PBMCs. Samples were obtained from the ongoing ImmuneRACE study (first 160 participants) and from over a thousand subjects provided by 6 global collaborators. Study-wide findings and limitations: How much clinical and demographic metadata was included differed by source and by participant, and the metadata was provided uncurated.

The immunoSEQ Assay, a bias-controlled multiplex PCR, was used to amplify TCRbeta CDR3 regions from genomic DNA. The paper's processing steps were these. The number of nucleated cells in each sample was estimated by amplification of reference gene primers within the assay. To quantify the absolute abundance of each unique TCRbeta CDR3 rearrangement, sequence reads were collapsed and filtered. For each sample, productive Simpson clonality was calculated as the square root of Simpson's diversity index over productive rearrangements. The table comes from immuneACCESS by way of TCRdb, which keeps in-frame sequences with V and J called. Part of the clones is missing from these tables; in studies checked, under half for an unresolved V gene and the rest for unknown reasons. That table supplies the V and J calls and clone size; D and trimming were determined from the DNA. In all, the sample holds 350,000 or so clones, and 85% to 90% of those were seen once. The ten most abundant clones make up 6.5% to 8% of the sample.

Each collaborating institution followed its own protocols to collect whole blood in K2EDTA tubes. For TCRbeta analysis, collaborators shipped samples as frozen whole blood, isolated PBMCs, or DNA extracted from either of those sample types. V ends up 1 base short and J 3 bases short, with an unmatched junction base count of 2. CDR1 MNHEY and CDR2 SMNVEV were looked up in the germline V gene (reference sequence). The CDR3 sequence holds 14 residues, the cysteine and phenylalanine included. Only the CDR3 DNA stays, 42 bases, in frame from base 1. This clone was counted ten times or more. This receptor's antigen is unknown. Within one base of it there is no much larger clone, and no base qualities were kept. The identical CDR3 is also encoded by other nucleotide sequences in the sample.

This receptor was obtained from a man in his late teens or twenties with active or convalescent COVID-19. The chain couples TRBV27 to TRBJ2-7, and TRBD1 aligns with 8 junction nucleotides. Sequenced input: peripheral blood. The DNA is TGTGCCAGCAGTTTATGGGACAGGCTCTACGAGCAGTACTTC. Its protein product is CASSLWDRLYEQYF.